One sample yielded the 28 T cell receptor beta chains listed below, sequenced in a study of T cells in localized non-small cell lung cancer (dated by TCRdb to 2020 to 2021). The library came from the immunoSEQ multiplex PCR assay. TCRdb took over this immuneACCESS table, retaining in-frame rearrangements with V and J assigned. Such tables are incomplete; in checked studies, under half of the missing clones stem from an unresolved V gene, and the remainder is unexplained. The sample yields 25,000 to 30,000 clones; 65% to 85% were counted once. Clones ranked in the top ten supply about 5.4% of the sample. The sequencing here drew on peripheral blood mononuclear cells, taken before any cancer treatment. The receptors here all came from a man aged 40-75 years with stage III lung adenocarcinoma.

The chain combines TRBV4-2 with TRBJ2-1; tentatively, D is TRBD2 (6 bases). Trimming removed 1 base from V and 2 bases from J, with 15 bases in between. Germline CDR1 is LGHNA and CDR2 is YNFKEQ. The CDR3 is 17 residues long. CDR3 amino acids: CASSQGAHGTPYNEQFF. CDR3 sequence (DNA): TGTGCCAGCAGCCAAGGAGCCCACGGGACTCCCTACAATGAGCAGTTCTTC.

This sequence joins TRBV6-1 and TRBJ2-2; a weak D match, TRBD2 (6 bases). The CDR3 has 13 amino acids. Germline V gene sequence: CDR1 MNHNS, CDR2 SASEGT. The V end lost 11 bases, the J end lost 3 bases, and 13 bases lay between the germline ends. This CDR3 is CAGAGDYTGELFF. Here the CDR3 DNA reads TGTGCCGGGGCCGGGGACTACACCGGGGAGCTGTTTTTT.

The chain has TRBV2 and TRBJ1-6; no clear D gene. The CDR3 contains 13 residues. Germline CDR1 is SNHLY and CDR2 is FYNNEI. Trimming pared 3 bases from V and 10 bases from J, leaving 10 bases between. The chain's CDR3 is CASSEGRGSPLHF. The CDR3, as DNA: TGTGCCAGCAGTGAGGGAAGAGGATCACCCCTCCACTTT.

This chain connects TRBV2 to TRBJ2-5; D may be TRBD2 (6 bases). V lost 7 bases to trimming and J lost 5 bases, with 17 bases between them. Germline V gene lookup returns CDR1 SNHLY and CDR2 FYNNEI. The CDR3 is 14 residues long. For the CDR3, the DNA is TGTGCCAGCAAGTCGGGGAGGAGTCGGGAGACCCAGTACTTC. Its translation: CASKSGRSRETQYF.

The rearrangement links TRBV7-9 to TRBJ2-1; no firm D call. In germline, CDR1 is SEHNR, CDR2 FQNEAQ (reference sequence). The length of the CDR3 is 13 residues. V was trimmed by 5 bases and J by 6 bases, leaving 11 bases between them. CDR3 region: CASSLDPINEQFF. The DNA for the CDR3 is TGTGCCAGCAGCCTAGACCCCATCAATGAGCAGTTCTTC.

The V gene is TRBV7-9, the J gene TRBJ2-2, with D uncertain. Per germline, CDR1 SEHNR and CDR2 FQNEAQ (reference sequence). The germline V and J ends were trimmed by 1 base and 8 bases, with 11 bases remaining between them. The CDR3 loop spans 14 amino acids. CDR3 loop: CASSLVLGEGELFF. CDR3 nucleotide sequence: TGTGCCAGCAGCTTAGTCCTCGGCGAAGGGGAGCTGTTTTTT.

V and J are TRBV5-1 and TRBJ2-3; possibly TRBD1 for D (5 bases). V gave up 0 bases and J gave up 6 bases, with 5 bases separating them. The CDR3 consists of 12 residues. Germline V lookup: CDR1 SGHRS, CDR2 YFSETQ. The CDR3 DNA is TGCGCCAGCAGCTTGGACAGGGATACGCAGTATTTT. Its translation is CASSLDRDTQYF.

The chain carries TRBV6-1 and TRBJ2-1; no clear D gene. The CDR3 loop spans 12 amino acids. Trimming pared 3 bases from V and 9 bases from J, leaving 9 bases between. CDR1 MNHNS and CDR2 SASEGT come from the germline V gene. The chain's CDR3 is CASSDQVGEQFF. The CDR3 DNA reads as TGTGCCAGCAGTGATCAGGTTGGTGAGCAGTTCTTC.

This rearrangement joins TRBV5-5 to TRBJ1-1; the D gene is possibly TRBD1 (5 bases). Germline assignment: CDR1 SGHKS and CDR2 YYEKEE (reference sequence). The V end was cut by 7 bases, the J end by 1 base, with 17 bases between. CDR3 size: 15 residues. DNA of the CDR3: TGTGCCAGCGGACTGACCGGGGACTCGAACACTGAAGCTTTCTTT. The encoded protein is CASGLTGDSNTEAFF.

The chain recombines TRBV7-2 with TRBJ2-7; the match to TRBD2 covers 15 bases. The CDR3 has 18 residues. Germline V CDR1 and CDR2: SGHTA, FQGNSA. V dropped 5 bases and J dropped 0; count of bases not matched to a gene: 8. CDR3 nucleotides: TGTGCCAGCAGCGTCGGGACTAGCGGGAGGACAACCTCCTACGAGCAGTACTTC. This sequence encodes CASSVGTSGRTTSYEQYF.

This chain uses TRBV11-2 with TRBJ2-7; maybe TRBD1 (6 bases). The length of the CDR3 is 15 residues. Germline V CDR1 and CDR2: SGHAT, FQNNGV. With 8 bases removed from V and 3 bases from J, the gap between germline ends came to 20 bases. DNA of the CDR3: TGTGCCAGCGGCCCGCGTGCCAGGGGTTACTACGAGCAGTACTTC. Protein: CASGPRARGYYEQYF.

The chain combines TRBV27 with TRBJ1-4; 7 nucleotides agree with TRBD1. This CDR3 is 13 amino acids long. Germline loops: CDR1 MNHEY, CDR2 SMNVEV (reference sequence). The junction had 5 bases not matched to a gene; V was cut back by 5 bases and J by 8 bases. DNA for the CDR3: TGTGCCAGCAGTCGACAGGGACGGGAAAAACTGTTTTTT. Translating gives CASSRQGREKLFF.

In this sample, this clone turned up a few times. V usage is TRBV6-1 and J usage is TRBJ1-5; tentatively, D is TRBD1 (5 bases). CDR1 MNHNS and CDR2 SASEGT come from the germline V gene. The V and J ends lost 11 bases and 6 bases respectively, with 17 bases between them. The CDR3 extends over 13 amino acids. In DNA form, the CDR3 reads TGTGCCGGCCAAAGGGGCTTTGGTCAGCCCCAGCATTTT. It encodes CAGQRGFGQPQHF.

The chain carries TRBV2 and TRBJ2-3, with a tentative D call TRBD2 (6 bases). Germline assignment: CDR1 SNHLY and CDR2 FYNNEI. CDR3 size: 15 residues. V shed 4 bases and J shed 8 bases, with 19 bases lying between them. The CDR3 region has the DNA TGTGCCAGCAGTGGGGGAAGTTCTCAGGGAGGTACGCAGTATTTT. This encodes CASSGGSSQGGTQYF.

The chain has TRBV6-5 and TRBJ1-1; D not certain. The V end lost 8 bases, the J end lost 0 bases, and 13 bases lay between the germline ends. The CDR3 has 14 residues. CDR1 is MNHEY, CDR2 SVGAGI, per germline. The CDR3 DNA sequence: TGTGCCAGCGCAAACGCGTTGGTGAACACTGAAGCTTTCTTT. Encoded protein: CASANALVNTEAFF.

The chain is built from TRBV6-1 and TRBJ1-2; TRBD1 aligns across 10 bases. Trimming at V came to 7 bases and at J to 3 bases, leaving 5 bases not matched to a gene. This CDR3 region has 14 residues. CDR1 is MNHNS and CDR2 is SASEGT in the germline V gene. CDR3 amino acids: CASTPGTGDYGYTF. The CDR3 DNA reads TGTGCCAGCACCCCCGGGACAGGGGACTATGGCTACACCTTC.

The rearrangement links TRBV14 to TRBJ2-1, with 7 bases lining up with TRBD2. Germline V CDR1 and CDR2: SGHDN, FVKESK. The CDR3 has 18 amino acids. J lost 4 bases, V lost 2 bases, and 14 bases had no gene match. The CDR3 coding sequence is TGTGCCAGCAGCCAACTTTCCCGGGCCAGCGGGGCGTACAATGAGCAGTTCTTC. It is translated as CASSQLSRASGAYNEQFF.

The chain uses TRBV6-1 and TRBJ1-4, with 9 bases that match TRBD1. Trimming at V came to 2 bases and at J to 6 bases, leaving 1 base not matched to a gene. The CDR3 is made up of 14 amino acids. Germline values: CDR1 MNHNS, CDR2 SASEGT. CDR3 nucleotide sequence: TGTGCCAGCAGTGAAAGGGACAGGGATGAAAAACTGTTTTTT. It specifies CASSERDRDEKLFF.

The V and J genes are TRBV9 and TRBJ1-6; D call uncertain. CDR1 and CDR2 from the germline V gene are SGDLS and YYNGEE. V was cut by 3 bases and J by 9 bases, with 19 bases left in between. The CDR3 is made up of 16 amino acids. CDR3 in amino acids: CASSGHGDLTASPLHF. The CDR3 nucleotides are TGTGCCAGCAGCGGACACGGGGATCTTACCGCTTCACCCCTCCACTTT.

The chain carries TRBV6-1 and TRBJ1-4; 11 bases agree with TRBD1. After removal of 0 bases from V and 7 bases from J, the junction contained 13 bases not matched to a gene. The CDR3 sequence is 19 residues long. Looked up from germline, CDR1 is MNHNS and CDR2 is SASEGT. The CDR3 loop reads CASSEAGAGQGVIREKLFF. The CDR3 DNA sequence: TGTGCCAGCAGTGAAGCGGGGGCGGGACAGGGGGTCATTCGTGAAAAACTGTTTTTT.

V usage is TRBV7-8 and J usage is TRBJ1-2; TRBD1 might be the D (6 bases). CDR3 length equals 14 residues. V lost 1 base, J lost 4 bases, and 10 bases lay in between. Germline loops: CDR1 SGHVS, CDR2 FQNEAQ. CDR3 coding DNA: TGTGCCAGCAGCTTAGAAGAACAGGGCTATGGCTACACCTTC. Amino acids: CASSLEEQGYGYTF.

Turning to this clone: The sample has other DNA sequences that encode this CDR3 too. The chain carries TRBV5-1 and TRBJ2-7; D is unclear. Germline V gene sequence: CDR1 SGHRS, CDR2 YFSETQ. The CDR3 spans 14 residues. Between the trimmed V and J ends, which lost 4 bases and 0 bases, there was a span of 11 bases. CDR3: CASSLSLSSYEQYV. The DNA of the CDR3 is TGCGCCAGCAGCCTGTCGTTGAGCTCCTACGAGCAGTACGTC.

The chain links TRBV6-4 to TRBJ2-1; D tentatively fits TRBD1 or TRBD2 (5 bases each). V was shortened by 2 bases and J by 1 base, with 9 bases between the two germline ends. Germline CDR1 reads MRHNA; CDR2 reads SNTAGT. CDR3 length: 15 amino acids. Written as DNA, the CDR3 is TGTGCCAGCAGTGACGTTGGGGGATCCTACAATGAGCAGTTCTTC. Translated, it gives CASSDVGGSYNEQFF.

The V gene is TRBV9, the J gene TRBJ1-2; no clear D. Trimming left V 10 bases short and J 4 bases short, with 5 bases between. From germline, CDR1 is SGDLS and CDR2 YYNGEE. This CDR3 comprises 9 residues. CDR3 nucleotide sequence: TGTGCCCCTAGCTATGGCTACACCTTC. Translation gives CAPSYGYTF.

The chain is built from TRBV28 and TRBJ2-6; weak D call: TRBD1 (6 bases). This CDR3 is 16 amino acids long. V lost 9 bases and J lost 4, with 19 bases in between. Germline V gene data show CDR1 as MDHEN and CDR2 as SYDVKM. The CDR3 region has the DNA TGTGCCAGTACTGGGGCAGGGGTGTCCGGGGCCAACGTCCTGACTTTC. Translation gives CASTGAGVSGANVLTF.

A single count supports this clone. The chain is built from TRBV5-1 and TRBJ1-1, with D perhaps matching TRBD1 (5 bases). CDR1 and CDR2 (germline): SGHRS, YFSETQ. The V end lost 0 bases, the J end lost 3 bases, and 9 bases lay between the germline ends. The CDR3 totals 14 residues. The CDR3 loop is CASSLVGVDTEAFF. The DNA for the CDR3 is TGCGCCAGCAGCTTGGTGGGGGTAGACACTGAAGCTTTCTTT.

This sequence joins TRBV18 and TRBJ2-7, with TRBD2 identical over 10 bases. After removal of 4 bases from V and 2 bases from J, the junction contained 5 bases not matched to a gene. Looked up from germline, CDR1 is KGHSH and CDR2 is LQKENI. This CDR3 is built from 15 residues. In nucleotides, the CDR3 is TGTGCCAGCTCACAGACCGGGACTAGCGCCTACGAGCAGTACTTC. Protein product: CASSQTGTSAYEQYF.

The chain carries TRBV11-2 and TRBJ2-3; 7 bases are a match to TRBD2. CDR1 is SGHAT and CDR2 is FQNNGV in the germline V gene. The CDR3 length is 17 residues. V gave up 1 base and J gave up 2 bases; unmatched junction bases: 9. The CDR3 DNA reads as TGTGCCAGCAGCTTAGCCCTTGGGGGAGGGGACACAGATACGCAGTATTTT. This gives the protein CASSLALGGGDTDTQYF.